A single sample is the source of the 11 T cell receptor beta chains below, sequenced in a study of cytomegalovirus exposure and HLA in healthy donors. The PCR employed 60 Vbeta primers together with 13 Jbeta primers. The assay was immunoSEQ multiplex PCR, and TCRdb's table has in-frame clones only and misses some. In the table there are approximately 220,000 clones, approximately 83% of which are singletons. Input material: PBMCs. These receptors came from a boy aged 2-9 years in good health and CMV-seronegative.

The chain carries TRBV9 and TRBJ2-1, with 10 positions matching TRBD2. CDR3 size: 18 residues. Per the germline V gene, CDR1 is SGDLS and CDR2 is YYNGEE. V lost 4 bases and J lost 5; bases outside the gene matches: 15. Written as DNA, the CDR3 is TGTGCCAGCAGCCTCAGATTAGCGGGGGGTCTCAACAACAATGAGCAGTTCTTC. This codes for CASSLRLAGGLNNNEQFF.

The V gene is TRBV19, the J gene TRBJ1-5; TRBD1 might be the D (6 bases). The CDR3 loop spans 13 amino acids. Trimming took 8 bases from V and 5 from J, leaving 13 bases between them. Germline values: CDR1 LNHDA, CDR2 SQIVND (reference sequence). CDR3 protein: CASQRGPYQPQHF. As DNA, the CDR3 is TGTGCCAGTCAGCGGGGGCCATATCAGCCCCAGCATTTT.

The chain recombines TRBV2 with TRBJ2-2; perhaps TRBD1 as D (6 bases). V was clipped by 9 bases and J by 5 bases, with 19 bases between them. The germline CDR1 and CDR2 sequences are SNHLY and FYNNEI. The CDR3 has 15 amino acids. In DNA form, the CDR3 reads TGTGCCAGTCGATCCCACGATCAGGGGACCGGGGAGCTGTTTTTT. Its protein is CASRSHDQGTGELFF.

This clone was seen a handful of times. The CDR3 nucleotides read TGCGCCAGCAGCCAAGCAAGGACAGGCAACCTTTTTGCTGGCTACACCTTC. Translated: CASSQARTGNLFAGYTF. The rearrangement joins TRBV4-1 to TRBJ1-2; 7 nucleotides match TRBD1. Per the germline V gene, CDR1 is MGHRA and CDR2 is YSYEKL. The CDR3 has 17 residues. Trimming took 1 base from V and 7 from J; bases not matched to a gene: 15.

CDR3 in amino acids: CASSFAGSGNTIYF. In DNA, the CDR3 is TGTGCCAGCAGCTTTGCGGGCTCTGGAAACACCATATATTTT. This chain uses TRBV11-3 with TRBJ1-3; D uncertain. Trimming pared 3 bases from V and 0 bases from J, leaving 6 bases between. Germline values: CDR1 SGHNT, CDR2 YENEEA. The CDR3 length is 14 residues.

This clone has just a few counts. V usage is TRBV6-1 and J usage is TRBJ1-5; unclear D gene. Germline V CDR1 and CDR2: MNHNS, SASEGT. The V and J ends lost 5 bases and 0 bases respectively, with 11 bases between them. The CDR3 is 15 residues long. The DNA for the CDR3 is TGTGCCAGCAGTCCCGGTGCCTATAGCAATCAGCCCCAGCATTTT. Its protein is CASSPGAYSNQPQHF.

The V call is TRBV7-9, the J call TRBJ2-1; D might be TRBD2 (5 bases). From germline, CDR1 is SEHNR and CDR2 FQNEAQ (reference sequence). The CDR3 spans 15 residues. V gave up 5 bases and J gave up 1 base, with 12 bases separating them. The CDR3 DNA follows: TGTGCCAGCAGCCCAGACGGGGAATCCTACAATGAGCAGTTCTTC. The encoded protein is CASSPDGESYNEQFF.

This clone is a singleton in its sample. The chain joins TRBV29-1 to TRBJ2-1, with 9 bases aligning to TRBD2. CDR3 length equals 15 residues. Per germline, CDR1 SQVTM and CDR2 ANQGSEA. The trim removed 3 bases at V and 3 bases at J, leaving 6 bases unmatched. This CDR3 reads CSVDLTSGDYNEQFF. As DNA, the CDR3 is TGCAGCGTTGACTTGACTAGCGGAGACTACAATGAGCAGTTCTTC.

The V call is TRBV19, the J call TRBJ2-3; 8 bases align to TRBD1. Trimming at V came to 5 bases and at J to 1 base, leaving 11 bases not matched to a gene. This CDR3 contains 17 residues. The germline CDR1 and CDR2 sequences are LNHDA and SQIVND (reference sequence). The CDR3 loop is CASSSGTGVQGTDTQYF. The CDR3 nucleotides read TGTGCCAGTAGTTCCGGGACAGGAGTCCAAGGCACAGATACGCAGTATTTT.

The chain uses TRBV13 and TRBJ2-5, with D possibly TRBD2 on 5 matching bases. The CDR3 contains 13 residues. Germline V gene data show CDR1 as PRHDT and CDR2 as FYEKMQ (reference sequence). V was clipped by 5 bases and J by 5 bases, with 12 bases between them. The DNA for the CDR3 is TGTGCCAGCAGCCGAGAGGAGGCTGAGACCCAGTACTTC. It yields the protein CASSREEAETQYF.

V gene TRBV7-9 combines with J gene TRBJ1-6; no reliable D call. The V end was cut by 2 bases, the J end by 10 bases, with 15 bases between. This CDR3 comprises 15 residues. The germline V gene has CDR1 SEHNR and CDR2 FQNEAQ (reference sequence). The CDR3 loop is CASSLLGGFGSPLHF. CDR3 coding DNA: TGTGCCAGCAGCTTATTAGGAGGTTTTGGGTCACCCCTCCACTTT.